This TCR beta chain emerged from a study of T cell repertoires in cytomegalovirus infection. Study background: CMV infection together with matching HLA type was indicated by public TCR beta signatures.

TCRdb reanalysed the reads using MiXCR and keeps one entry per CDR3 protein. The repertoire includes more than 150,000 distinct CDR3 sequences, 20% to 30% of them detected once, and 11% sits in the top ten. The CDR3 has 15 amino acids. Germline V gene data show CDR1 as MDHEN and CDR2 as SYDVKM. V was cut by 5 bases and J by 9 bases, with 20 bases left in between. This clonotype was recorded many times. The antigen remains unidentified. General study points: Using cumulative public TCR beta family frequency, the authors identified those who carried CMV together with the relevant HLA. In two of eight donors, the top clonotype was HLA-C-restricted CMV-specific.

The TCR comes from a human donor in good health (CMV status not recorded). Some clones in this sample may be carry-over from other donors' samples. Sample: PBMCs. V gene TRBV28 combines with J gene TRBJ1-5; no firm D call. The CDR3 DNA reads as TGTGCCAGCAGTCCTCCGGACCGAGACTACCCGCCCCAGCATTTT. As protein: CASSPPDRDYPPQHF.